This paragraph covers one T cell receptor beta chain sequence. The antigen is not known. Just one base apart from a much larger clone, this may be a read error. For the diagnoses, clinical symptoms, serum thyroxine and TRAb, thyroid ultrasound and orbital computed tomography were used. What was amplified from RNA transcripts were TCR beta CDR3 regions. The HTBI set primed first-round TCR CDR3 RT-PCR. TCRdb ran MiXCR on the multiplex PCR reads and lists one entry per CDR3 protein. Among over 500,000 distinct CDR3 sequences, approximately 49% were seen once, and the ten largest hold roughly 45%. The CDR3 spans 15 residues. Germline V gives CDR1 SGHTA, CDR2 FQGTGA. This sample was taken from a study of T cells in Graves' hyperthyroidism and ophthalmopathy. Whole-study results and caveats: Also found in blood were most expanded thyroid clonotypes above 0.001. Ophthalmopathy cases were set apart from stable hyperthyroidism by a 13 V-J model.

This rearrangement joins TRBV7-3 to TRBJ2-7; weak D call: TRBD1 (5 bases). This receptor was taken from an adult woman with Graves' disease, either hyperthyroidism or ophthalmopathy (not recorded which). The sequencing input was peripheral blood or thyroid tissue (not recorded which). The CDR3, as DNA: TGTGCCGGCAGCTTAGCAGCCACAAGACAGCACGAGCAGTACTTC. Protein: CAGSLAATRQHEQYF.